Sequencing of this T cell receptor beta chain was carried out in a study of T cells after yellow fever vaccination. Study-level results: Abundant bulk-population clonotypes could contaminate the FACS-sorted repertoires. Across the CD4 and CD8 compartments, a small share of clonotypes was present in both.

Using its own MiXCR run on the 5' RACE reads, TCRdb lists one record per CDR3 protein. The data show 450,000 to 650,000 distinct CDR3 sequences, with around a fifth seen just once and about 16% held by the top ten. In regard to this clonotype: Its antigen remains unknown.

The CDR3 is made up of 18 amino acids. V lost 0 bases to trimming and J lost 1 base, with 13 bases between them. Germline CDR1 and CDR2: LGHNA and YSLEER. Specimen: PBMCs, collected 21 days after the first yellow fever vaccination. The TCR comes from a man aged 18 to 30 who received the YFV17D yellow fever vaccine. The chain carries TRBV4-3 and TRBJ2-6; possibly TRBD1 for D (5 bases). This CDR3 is CASSQDRGLVSGANVLTF. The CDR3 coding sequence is TGCGCCAGCAGCCAAGATAGGGGTCTAGTTTCTGGGGCCAACGTCCTGACTTTC.